The sequence of this T cell receptor beta chain was determined in a study of cytomegalovirus exposure and HLA in healthy donors. Across the study: When 300 to 500 donors were genotyped, around 77% of them were found to fall in the Caucasian-associated ancestry cluster.

Points on this clone: Its antigen is still unknown.

The PCR used 60 Vbeta and 13 Jbeta primers. Method: immunoSEQ multiplex PCR; TCRdb's copy keeps in-frame clones and lacks some. In the table there are 150,000 to 200,000 clones, about 80% of which are singletons. Study results and limitations: Listed as cytomegalovirus-associated were around 160 TCR beta chains. Differences between HLA loci emerged in a later analysis of TCR association rates, with DRB1 most and HLA-C fewest. Cytomegalovirus status was reportedly diagnosed by the classifier with high sensitivity and specificity.

Between the trimmed V and J ends, which lost 10 bases and 0 bases, there was a span of 12 bases. CDR3 length: 13 residues. CDR1 and CDR2 from the germline V gene are MDHEN and SYDVKM. Sample: PBMCs. The receptor was isolated from a young woman in good health and CMV-seronegative. The gene calls are TRBV28 and TRBJ1-2; D remains unclear. CDR3 bases: TGTGCCACCCATGTAGCCACTAACTATGGCTACACCTTC. This codes for CATHVATNYGYTF.